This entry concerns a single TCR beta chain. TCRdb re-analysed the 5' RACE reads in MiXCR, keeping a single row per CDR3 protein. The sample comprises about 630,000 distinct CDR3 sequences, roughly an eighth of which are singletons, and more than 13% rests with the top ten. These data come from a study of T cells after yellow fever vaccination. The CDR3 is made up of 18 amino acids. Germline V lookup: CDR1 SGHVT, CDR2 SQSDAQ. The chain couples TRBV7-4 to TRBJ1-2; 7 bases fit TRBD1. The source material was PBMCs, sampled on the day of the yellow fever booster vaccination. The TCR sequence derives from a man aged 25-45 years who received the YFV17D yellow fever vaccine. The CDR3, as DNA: TGTACCATCTGTTATTACTCGCTCCGGGACAGCCATAACTATGGCTACACCTTC. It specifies CTICYYSLRDSHNYGYTF. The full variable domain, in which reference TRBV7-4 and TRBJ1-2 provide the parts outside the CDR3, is GAGVSQSPRYKVAKRGRDVALRCDSISGHVTLYWYRQTLGQGSEVLTYSQSDAQRDKSGRPSGRFSAERPERSVSTLKIQRTEQGDSAVYLCTICYYSLRDSHNYGYTFGSGTRLTVV.